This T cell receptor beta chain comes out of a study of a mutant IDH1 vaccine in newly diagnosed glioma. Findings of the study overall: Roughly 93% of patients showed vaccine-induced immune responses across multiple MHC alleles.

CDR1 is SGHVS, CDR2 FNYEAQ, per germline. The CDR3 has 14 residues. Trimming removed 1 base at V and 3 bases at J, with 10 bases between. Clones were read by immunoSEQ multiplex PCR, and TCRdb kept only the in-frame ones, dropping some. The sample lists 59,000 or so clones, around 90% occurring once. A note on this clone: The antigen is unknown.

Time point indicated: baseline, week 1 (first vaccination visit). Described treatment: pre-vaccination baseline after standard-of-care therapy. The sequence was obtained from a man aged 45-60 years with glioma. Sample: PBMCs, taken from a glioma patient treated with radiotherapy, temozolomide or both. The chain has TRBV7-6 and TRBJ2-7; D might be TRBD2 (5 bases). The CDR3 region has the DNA TGTGCCAGCAGCTTAGGAGGGTTCGGCTACGAGCAGTACTTC. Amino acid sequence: CASSLGGFGYEQYF.